Listed below are T cell receptor beta chains from one sample, sequenced in a study of T-cell memory formation after mild COVID-19. From the 5' RACE reads, TCRdb called clonotypes with MiXCR, one entry per CDR3 protein. This table holds about 140,000 distinct CDR3 sequences, 11% to 15% found once. The source material was PBMCs or a T cell subset sorted from them (not recorded which). The origin of the receptors is an adult woman who had mild COVID-19 (a few samples of this study predate the infection). Cell type and time point are not known. Each CDR3 is given with its conserved first and last residue. A D gene is named only where the DNA matches it firmly. Size values are once, few and many counts, or a class for expanded clones, and some rows have none.

>TRBV12-3/TRBV12-4|TRBJ2-2|medium-sized|NA
CASSPGGAGELFF
TGTGCCAGCAGCCCGGGCGGCGCCGGGGAGCTGTTTTTT
>TRBV9|TRBJ2-3|NA|TRBD2
CASSEVAGLSTDTQYF
TGTGCCAGCAGCGAGGTAGCGGGACTGAGCACAGATACGCAGTATTTT
>TRBV19|TRBJ2-3|NA|TRBD1
CASSIDGTGGLSSTDTQYF
TGTGCCAGTAGTATAGACGGGACAGGGGGACTGTCAAGCACAGATACGCAGTATTTT
>TRBV7-9|TRBJ1-6|NA|TRBD1
CASSLRTGPAGGDSPLHF
TGTGCCAGCAGCTTGCGGACAGGGCCCGCTGGTGGGGATTCACCCCTCCACTTT
>TRBV7-9|TRBJ2-1|few|NA
CASSPRDGYNEQFF
TGTGCCAGCAGCCCTAGGGACGGCTACAATGAGCAGTTCTTC
>TRBV20-1|TRBJ2-1|few|TRBD2
CSARATSGSVQFF
TGCAGTGCTAGAGCGACTAGCGGGTCGGTGCAGTTCTTC
>TRBV15|TRBJ2-3|NA|NA
CATSRDPSPQGPDTQYF
TGTGCCACCAGCAGAGATCCAAGTCCACAGGGCCCCGATACGCAGTATTTT
>TRBV19|TRBJ1-2|NA|NA
CASSADRYFNYGYTF
TGTGCCAGTAGTGCCGACAGGTATTTTAACTATGGCTACACCTTC
>TRBV9|TRBJ2-1|few|NA
CASSVGVGTEQFF
TGTGCCAGCAGCGTAGGGGTGGGTACTGAGCAGTTCTTC
>TRBV20-1|TRBJ1-1|few|NA
CSARDRAGLGTEAFF
TGCAGTGCTAGAGATAGGGCAGGGTTGGGTACTGAAGCTTTCTTT
>TRBV19|TRBJ2-7|few|NA
CASAWAVDSYEQYF
TGTGCCAGCGCCTGGGCAGTAGACTCCTACGAGCAGTACTTC
>TRBV7-6|TRBJ2-5|NA|TRBD1
CASSDRGRETQYF
TGTGCCAGCAGCGACAGGGGAAGGGAGACCCAGTACTTC
>TRBV9|TRBJ2-7|NA|NA
CASSTAASPGTYEQYF
TGTGCCAGCAGCACTGCTGCCTCCCCGGGGACCTACGAGCAGTACTTC
>TRBV29-1|TRBJ2-3|few|TRBD2
CSASAGSYPTDTQYF
TGCAGCGCATCAGCGGGGAGCTACCCCACAGATACGCAGTATTTT
>TRBV3-1|TRBJ2-7|few|NA
CASSQAGSTEQYF
TGTGCCAGCAGCCAAGCGGGGTCTACCGAGCAGTACTTC
>TRBV9|TRBJ1-4|once|NA
CASSSRLGGEDEKLFF
TGTGCCAGCAGCTCTCGCCTAGGGGGTGAGGACGAAAAACTGTTTTTT
>TRBV19|TRBJ2-7|few|NA
CASSNPTGYEQYF
TGTGCCAGTAGTAATCCGACGGGCTACGAGCAGTACTTC
>TRBV21-1|TRBJ2-1|NA|NA
CASSKVGTGRNEQFF
TGTGCCAGCAGCAAAGTCGGGACAGGGAGAAATGAGCAGTTCTTC
>TRBV29-1|TRBJ2-1|NA|NA
CSATGTVNEQFF
TGCAGCGCCACCGGGACCGTGAATGAGCAGTTCTTC
>TRBV5-1|TRBJ2-1|many|TRBD1
CASSLTGQGSYNEQFF
TGCGCCAGCAGCCTTACGGGACAGGGCTCTTACAATGAGCAGTTCTTC
>TRBV7-3|TRBJ2-1|NA|TRBD2
CASSLASGLFEQFF
TGTGCCAGCAGCTTGGCCTCGGGACTATTTGAGCAGTTCTTC
>TRBV6-2/TRBV6-3|TRBJ2-1|NA|TRBD2
CASSSDGTSGSYEQFF
TGTGCCAGCAGTTCTGACGGGACTAGCGGGAGCTATGAGCAGTTCTTC
>TRBV7-2|TRBJ2-1|few|TRBD1
CASSLAQGAGSYNEQFF
TGTGCCAGCAGCTTAGCGCAGGGGGCGGGCTCCTACAATGAGCAGTTCTTC
>TRBV6-5|TRBJ1-1|NA|NA
CASSPTQGNTEAFF
TGTGCCAGCAGTCCCACCCAAGGGAACACTGAAGCTTTCTTT
>TRBV12-3/TRBV12-4|TRBJ1-1|few|NA
CASSLEGSEAFF
TGTGCCAGCAGTTTAGAGGGGTCTGAAGCTTTCTTT
>TRBV4-1|TRBJ2-1|NA|NA
CASSQSGSYNEQFF
TGCGCCAGCAGCCAATCAGGCTCCTACAATGAGCAGTTCTTC
>TRBV7-9|TRBJ1-3|NA|NA
CASSSAGGSSGNTIYF
TGTGCCAGCAGCTCGGCAGGCGGAAGCTCTGGAAACACCATATATTTT
>TRBV13|TRBJ2-3|NA|NA
CASSSTSPGYTQYF
TGTGCCAGCAGTTCTACCAGCCCCGGATATACGCAGTATTTT
>TRBV7-9|TRBJ2-5|few|NA
CASSLDPVETQYF
TGTGCCAGCAGCTTAGATCCGGTGGAGACCCAGTACTTC
>TRBV12-3/TRBV12-4|TRBJ2-7|NA|TRBD2
CASSLVAGGYEQYF
TGTGCCAGCAGTTTAGTGGCCGGGGGGTACGAGCAGTACTTC
>TRBV5-1|TRBJ2-7|many|NA
CASSLADRSSYEQYF
TGCGCCAGCAGCTTGGCCGACAGGAGCTCCTACGAGCAGTACTTC